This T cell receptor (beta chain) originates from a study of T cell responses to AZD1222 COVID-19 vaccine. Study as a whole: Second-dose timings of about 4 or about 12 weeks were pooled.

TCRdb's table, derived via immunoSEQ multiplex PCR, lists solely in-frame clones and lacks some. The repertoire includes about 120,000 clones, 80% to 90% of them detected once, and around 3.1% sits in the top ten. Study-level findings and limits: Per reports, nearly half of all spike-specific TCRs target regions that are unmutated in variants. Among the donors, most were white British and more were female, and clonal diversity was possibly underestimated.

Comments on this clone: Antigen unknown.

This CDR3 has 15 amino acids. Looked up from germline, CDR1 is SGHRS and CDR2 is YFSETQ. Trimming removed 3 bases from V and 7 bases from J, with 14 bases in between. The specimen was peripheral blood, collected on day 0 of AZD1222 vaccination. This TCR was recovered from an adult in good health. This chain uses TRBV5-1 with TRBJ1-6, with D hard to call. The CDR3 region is CASSSSLQNNSPLHF. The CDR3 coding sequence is TGCGCCAGCAGCTCCTCGCTCCAAAACAATTCACCCCTCCACTTT.